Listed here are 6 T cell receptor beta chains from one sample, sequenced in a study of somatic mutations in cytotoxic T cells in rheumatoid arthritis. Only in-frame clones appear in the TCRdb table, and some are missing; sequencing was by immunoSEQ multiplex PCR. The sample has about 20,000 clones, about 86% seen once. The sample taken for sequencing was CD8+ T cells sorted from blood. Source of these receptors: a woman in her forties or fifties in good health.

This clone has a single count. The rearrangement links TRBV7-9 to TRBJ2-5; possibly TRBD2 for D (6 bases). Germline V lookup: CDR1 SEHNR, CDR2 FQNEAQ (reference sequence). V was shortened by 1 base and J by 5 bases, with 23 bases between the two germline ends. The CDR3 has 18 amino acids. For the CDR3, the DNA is TGTGCCAGCAGCTTAGAGACTCGACTAGAGAGACCATCGGAGACCCAGTACTTC. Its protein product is CASSLETRLERPSETQYF.

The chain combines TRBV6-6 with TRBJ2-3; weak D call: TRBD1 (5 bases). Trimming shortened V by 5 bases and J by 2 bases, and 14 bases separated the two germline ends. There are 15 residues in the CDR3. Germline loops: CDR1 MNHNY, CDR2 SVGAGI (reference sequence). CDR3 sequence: CASSNTEGATDTQYF. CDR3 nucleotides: TGTGCCAGCAGTAACACGGAAGGGGCCACAGATACGCAGTATTTT.

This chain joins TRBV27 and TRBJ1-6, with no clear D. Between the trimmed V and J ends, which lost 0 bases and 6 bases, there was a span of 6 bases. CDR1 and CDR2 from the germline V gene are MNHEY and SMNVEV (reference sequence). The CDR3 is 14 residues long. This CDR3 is CASSLSSLNSPLHF. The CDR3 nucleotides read TGTGCCAGCAGTTTATCCTCCCTTAATTCACCCCTCCACTTT.

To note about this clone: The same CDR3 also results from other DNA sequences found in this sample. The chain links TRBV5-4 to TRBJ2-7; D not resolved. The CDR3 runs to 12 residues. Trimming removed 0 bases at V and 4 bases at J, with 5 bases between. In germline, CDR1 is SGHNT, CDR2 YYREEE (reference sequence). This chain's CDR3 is CASSLGGYEQYF. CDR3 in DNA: TGTGCCAGCAGCTTGGGTGGGTACGAGCAGTACTTC. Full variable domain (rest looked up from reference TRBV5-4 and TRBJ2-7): ETGVTQSPTHLIKTRGQQVTLRCSSQSGHNTVSWYQQALGQGPQFIFQYYREEENGRGNFPPRFSGLQFPNYSSELNVNALELDDSALYLCASSLGGYEQYFGPGTRLTVT.

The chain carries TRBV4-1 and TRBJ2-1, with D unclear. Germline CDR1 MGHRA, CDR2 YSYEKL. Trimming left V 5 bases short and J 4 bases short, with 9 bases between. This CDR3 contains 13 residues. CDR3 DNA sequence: TGCGCCAGCAGCGTGTCTAAATACAATGAGCAGTTCTTC. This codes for CASSVSKYNEQFF.

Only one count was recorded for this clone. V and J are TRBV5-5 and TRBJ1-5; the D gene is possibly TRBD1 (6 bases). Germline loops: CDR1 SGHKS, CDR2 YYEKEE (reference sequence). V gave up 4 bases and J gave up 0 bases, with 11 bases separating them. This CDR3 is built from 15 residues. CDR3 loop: CASSEGHYSNQPQHF. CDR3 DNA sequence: TGTGCCAGCAGCGAGGGACACTATAGCAATCAGCCCCAGCATTTT. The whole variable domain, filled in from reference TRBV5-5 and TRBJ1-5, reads DAGVTQSPTHLIKTRGQQVTLRCSPISGHKSVSWYQQVLGQGPQFIFQYYEKEERGRGNFPDRFSARQFPNYSSELNVNALLLGDSALYLCASSEGHYSNQPQHFGDGTRLSIL.